A selection of T cell receptor beta chains follows, all from one sample in a study of blood T cell repertoires in COVID-19. Using immunoSEQ multiplex PCR, the repertoire was profiled, and TCRdb retains in-frame clones only, with some absent. The repertoire includes over 200,000 clones, around 90% of them detected once, and about 6.3% sits in the top ten. Input material: peripheral blood. Receptors originate from a man aged 60 to 69 who had recovered from COVID-19. Each CDR3 is given with its conserved first and last residue. The D gene is left open where the match is weak. Clone size appears in some rows only: once, few, many, or a class for an expanded clone.

>TRBV19|.|TRBJ2-7|.
TGTGCCAGTAGTACGACGGGGACTTCCGAGCAGTACTTC
CASSTTGTSEQYF
>TRBV5-1|.|TRBJ2-2|TRBD1
TGCGCCAGCAGCCCTCGACAGGGCACGACGAACACCGGGGAGCTGTTTTTT
CASSPRQGTTNTGELFF
>TRBV2|many|TRBJ2-5|TRBD1
TGTGCCAGCACCAGGACAGGGTCGGTAGAGACCCAGTACTTC
CASTRTGSVETQYF
>TRBV28|.|TRBJ1-4|TRBD1
TGTGCCAGCAGATACAGGGGGGGTAATGAAAAACTGTTTTTT
CASRYRGGNEKLFF
>TRBV30|.|TRBJ2-1|TRBD1
TGTGCCCGCGACAGGGCGAATGAGCAGTTCTTC
CARDRANEQFF
>TRBV6-5|once|TRBJ2-2|.
TGTGCCAGCAGTTCTCAGGGGTCCGGGGAGCTGTTTTTT
CASSSQGSGELFF
>TRBV5-1|.|TRBJ2-3|TRBD2
TGCGCCAGCAGCTCAAGACTAGCGGGGAATACGCAGTATTTT
CASSSRLAGNTQYF
>TRBV5-1|.|TRBJ1-2|.
TGCGCCAGCTCAGCAGGGGTACCTAAATATGGCTACACCTTC
CASSAGVPKYGYTF
>TRBV30|once|TRBJ2-2|TRBD1
TGTGCCTGGAGTCGGGACAGGGGGCCCGGGGAGCTGTTTTTT
CAWSRDRGPGELFF
>TRBV18|once|TRBJ2-5|.
TGTGCCAGCTCACCGGGACAATATGAGACCCAGTACTTC
CASSPGQYETQYF
>TRBV5-1|once|TRBJ1-1|.
TGCGCCAGCAACAAGGCAGGCCCGAACACTGAAGCTTTCTTT
CASNKAGPNTEAFF
>TRBV3-1/TRBV3-2|.|TRBJ2-3|TRBD2
TGTGCCAGCAGCCTCGGGACTATGCCAGATACGCAGTATTTT
CASSLGTMPDTQYF
>TRBV4-3|.|TRBJ2-7|TRBD1
TGCGCCAGCAGGCCCGGGACAGACGCGTACGAGCAGTACTTC
CASRPGTDAYEQYF
>TRBV24-1|.|TRBJ1-5|.
TGTGCCACCAGTGATTTATCCGGGAAGCCCCAGCATTTT
CATSDLSGKPQHF
>TRBV11-3|few|TRBJ2-2|TRBD2
TGTGCCAGCAGCTTAGTCGGGAGGGCGTCCCCCGGGGAGCTGTTTTTT
CASSLVGRASPGELFF
>TRBV6-2/TRBV6-3|.|TRBJ1-2|.
TGTGCCAGCAGTTACTCGCGCAATGGCTACACCTTC
CASSYSRNGYTF
>TRBV9|few|TRBJ2-1|TRBD2
TGTGCCAGCAGCGTATCACTAGCGGGAGGTCTTGAGCAGTTCTTC
CASSVSLAGGLEQFF
>TRBV6-5|.|TRBJ1-2|.
TGTGCCAGCAGGGTCGGATCGAAGGGGGACTATGGCTACACCTTC
CASRVGSKGDYGYTF
>TRBV2|many|TRBJ1-5|.
TGTGCCAGCAGTCGGACAGTAGATAGCAATCAGCCCCAGCATTTT
CASSRTVDSNQPQHF
>TRBV9|.|TRBJ2-7|TRBD2
TGTGCCAGCAGCTTACGAGGAGCGGGGGCCGCCTACGAGCAGTACTTC
CASSLRGAGAAYEQYF
>TRBV27|.|TRBJ2-7|.
TGTGCCAGCAGTTTAAGGGGTGGTTCCTACGAGCAGTACTTC
CASSLRGGSYEQYF
>TRBV7-8|.|TRBJ2-7|.
TGTGCCAGCAGCCTACGCCGGTACGAGCAGTACTTC
CASSLRRYEQYF
>TRBV7-3|.|TRBJ2-3|.
TGTGCCAGCAGCTTCGTTAAAACAGATACGCAGTATTTT
CASSFVKTDTQYF
>TRBV3-1/TRBV3-2|.|TRBJ2-1|.
TGTGCCAGCAGCACGCGACAGGTTATTGAGCAGTTCTTC
CASSTRQVIEQFF
>TRBV28|.|TRBJ2-2|.
TGTGCCAGCAGTTTACGGGGTCCCGGGGAGCTGTTTTTT
CASSLRGPGELFF
>TRBV5-1|.|TRBJ2-3|TRBD2
TGCGCCAGCAGACCGACCGGGACTAGCGGGGGAGATACGCAGTATTTT
CASRPTGTSGGDTQYF
>TRBV29-1|few|TRBJ1-1|.
TGCAGCGTTGAGGGGCAGGAAGCTTACCGAGGAGCTTTCTTT
CSVEGQEAYRGAFF
>TRBV6-2/TRBV6-3|.|TRBJ1-1|TRBD1
TGTGCCAGCAGTTACGGGACCGGGACAGGGGGCGCCGGGTCCCCTGAAGCTTTCTTT
CASSYGTGTGGAGSPEAFF
>TRBV18|.|TRBJ1-2|.
TGTGCCAGCTCACCACCGGCGTTGGGGGCCTATGGCTACACCTTC
CASSPPALGAYGYTF
>TRBV28|.|TRBJ1-5|.
TGTGCCAGCAGTTCCCTGGGGAGGGGTAGCAATCAGCCCCAGCATTTT
CASSSLGRGSNQPQHF
>TRBV7-2|.|TRBJ1-1|TRBD1
TGTGCCAGCAGCACCCGACAGGGAAAGTGGACTGAAGCTTTCTTT
CASSTRQGKWTEAFF
>TRBV27|.|TRBJ2-6|.
TGTGCCAGCAGTTTAATGGCTCTGGGCGCCAACGTCCTGACTTTC
CASSLMALGANVLTF
>TRBV28|.|TRBJ1-2|TRBD1
TGTGCCAGCAGTCCTAGGGGGACAGTCTATGGCTACACCTTC
CASSPRGTVYGYTF
>TRBV14|.|TRBJ2-1|.
TGTGCCAGCAAAGGCGGAGGGTCCTACAATGAGCAGTTCTTC
CASKGGGSYNEQFF